This T cell receptor (beta chain) was sequenced in a study of T cell clonality in common variable immunodeficiency. General study points: Common variable immunodeficiency TCR beta sequences reportedly had fewer deletions and N-nucleotide insertions. CVID subjects had higher TCRbeta clonality than healthy controls, most marked in about a third.

Measured with immunoSEQ multiplex PCR; TCRdb has only the in-frame clones, and not every one. The sample contains about 21,000 clones, none of them singletons. Germline assignment: CDR1 WNHNN and CDR2 SYGVQD (reference sequence). J lost 5 bases, V lost 7 bases, and 12 bases had no gene match. The CDR3 extends over 15 amino acids. This clone showed up many times. Its cognate antigen is unknown. The read terminates 3 residues ahead of where the CDR3 ends, so the germline J gene completes it. The chain joins TRBV10-1 to TRBJ2-7; 9 bases are shared with TRBD1. The sequencing input was peripheral blood mononuclear cells. This clonotype originated in a human donor with common variable immunodeficiency. The part of the CDR3 DNA that was read is TGCGCCAGCACCAAGATACAGGGGGCAGGGGACGAG. Its protein is CASTKIQGAGDE. The complete CDR3 protein is CASTKIQGAGDEQYF.